The T cell receptor (beta chain) under discussion was sequenced for a study of T cells in Graves' hyperthyroidism and ophthalmopathy (dated by TCRdb to the late 2010s). In terms of the full investigation: Peripheral blood samples were taken at initial diagnosis, before any treatment was given. After blood sampling, hyperthyroidism patients were treated with methimazole at a starting dose of 30 mg daily, and ophthalmopathy patients were treated with high-dose intravenous methylprednisolone. TCR Vbeta CDR3 sequencing of fewer than 150 peripheral blood samples (roughly 43 ophthalmopathy, over 70 hyperthyroidism and about 17 progressor patients) is reported in the paper. Prospective prediction of ophthalmopathy was tested in an independent validation cohort consisting of 18 hyperthyroidism patients and more than 15 patients who later progressed to ophthalmopathy. To identify TCR V-J signatures that set the groups apart, the researchers used a discovery cohort of 100 patients, made up of 40 to 45 with Graves' ophthalmopathy and 57 with stable Graves' hyperthyroidism. The study also compared thyroid tissue and blood T-cell repertoires from five or six Graves' hyperthyroidism patients. The 100 or so discovery patients were divided at random into training and test sets in a 7:3 ratio. The full study reports these points: Most expanded thyroid clonotypes (frequency above 0.001) were also found in blood, which suggests that blood repertoires may mirror thyroid immune responses. In validation, progression to ophthalmopathy was predicted by the model with nearly 71% sensitivity and 72.22% specificity, a median of around 5.9 months before onset. A model built on a 13 V-J signature distinguished ophthalmopathy from stable hyperthyroidism, reaching 85% to 90% sensitivity and under 84% specificity in cross-validation and 80%/75% in testing. Sample size was not statistically predetermined, and blinding of investigators to group allocation was not performed.

A patient counted as having stable Graves' hyperthyroidism if no progression to ophthalmopathy occurred over 18 months of follow-up. Hyperthyroidism patients were newly diagnosed, had a disease duration of under 2 months, and were aged 18 to 65 years. Patients with uncontrolled infections, other autoimmune diseases, pregnancy or lactation were excluded. Diagnoses were based on clinical symptoms, serum thyroxine and TRAb, thyroid ultrasound and orbital computed tomography. PBMCs were isolated from about 9.2 ml of fresh peripheral blood by Ficoll-Paque density gradient centrifugation. Trizol reagent was used to extract total RNA, and RNA quality was then checked on an Agilent 2100 Bioanalyzer. Reading the germline V gene gives CDR1 SNHLY and CDR2 FYNNEI. V and J lose 7 bases and 9 bases, and a span of 16 bases separates them. The CDR3 goes from the cysteine to the phenylalanine over 13 residues. Kept here is only the CDR3 DNA, which spans 39 bases and is read in frame from base 1.

This clonotype was counted only a few times. Its antigen is not yet known. No base quality values were provided; no much bigger clone lies one nucleotide off. TCR beta CDR3 regions were amplified from RNA transcripts. The TCR CDR3 was subjected to a first round of RT-PCR using the HTBI primer set and the Qiagen OneStep RT-PCR kit. The libraries were constructed in a second round of multiplex PCR and then size-selected and purified. Sequencing of the libraries was done on an Illumina HiSeq2000 using paired-end 100 bp reads. On the study's bioinformatics: SOAPnuke was used to process the raw data, throwing out any read that contained adapters or uncalled bases, had a mean Phred below 15, or lacked an exact constant-primer or identifier match. High-quality paired reads were merged with COPE v1.2.5, and unique nucleotide sequences were defined as clonotypes. Clonotypes were aligned to IMGT TRBV, TRBD and TRBJ reference segments using MiTCR v1.1. Analysis was restricted to V-J combinations with a frequency above 0.0001, which covered roughly 99% of repertoires. The TCS score was defined as F50 (clonal expansion) divided by E x V (chaos), with BLOSUM62-based TCRdist calculated between CDR3 peptides within each V-J. Welch's t-statistics and random forest reduced fewer than 550 V-J features to some 14, which were used in a naive Bayes classifier (R e1071). TCRdb trimmed the raw reads at Q25, called clones with MiXCR and kept productive beta chains. Rows with a matching CDR3 protein are joined into one entry that keeps the most common DNA and genes. V and J calls and clone size were set by TCRdb, not the authors. This sample holds about 350,000 distinct CDR3 sequences; over 11% were observed only once. Together, the top ten hold around 23% of the sample.

The chain was built from TRBV2 and TRBJ2-1, with a tentative D call of TRBD1 or TRBD2, each matching 5 bases. Sequenced sample: blood. The sequence derives from a woman in her 30s with Graves' hyperthyroidism. The nucleotides read TGTGCCAGCATCGGGGCTAGGTCGATTGAGCAGTTCTTC. Its translation is CASIGARSIEQFF.